A selection of T cell receptor beta chains follows, all from one sample in a study of T-cell memory formation after mild COVID-19. TCRdb re-analysed the 5' RACE reads in MiXCR, keeping a single row per CDR3 protein. This table holds about 150,000 distinct CDR3 sequences, roughly a fifth found once. Sequenced material: PBMCs or a T cell subset sorted from them (not recorded which). Receptors originate from an adult woman who had mild COVID-19 (a few samples of this study predate the infection). Cell type and time point are not known. Both conserved end residues are trimmed from each CDR3.

j_gene: TRBJ1-2
v_gene: TRBV18
CDR3aa: ASSPQGSNYGYT

j_gene: TRBJ2-1
v_gene: TRBV6-1
CDR3aa: ASWGRSSYNEQF

j_gene: TRBJ2-7
v_gene: TRBV27
CDR3aa: ASSLSLRPSYEQY

j_gene: TRBJ2-1
v_gene: TRBV3-1
CDR3aa: ASSQTHNEQF

j_gene: TRBJ2-2
v_gene: TRBV29-1
CDR3aa: SVVGRGHGELF

j_gene: TRBJ2-7
v_gene: TRBV4-2
CDR3aa: ASSQVPGVNEQY

j_gene: TRBJ2-1
v_gene: TRBV7-6
CDR3aa: ASSPTRSGIPPNEQF

j_gene: TRBJ2-7
v_gene: TRBV5-1
CDR3aa: ASSQTESYEQY

j_gene: TRBJ1-2
v_gene: TRBV12-3/TRBV12-4
CDR3aa: ASSLDQGIGGYT

j_gene: TRBJ2-3
v_gene: TRBV12-3/TRBV12-4
CDR3aa: SSRATHTQY

j_gene: TRBJ2-1
v_gene: TRBV18
CDR3aa: ASSRETGAYNEQF